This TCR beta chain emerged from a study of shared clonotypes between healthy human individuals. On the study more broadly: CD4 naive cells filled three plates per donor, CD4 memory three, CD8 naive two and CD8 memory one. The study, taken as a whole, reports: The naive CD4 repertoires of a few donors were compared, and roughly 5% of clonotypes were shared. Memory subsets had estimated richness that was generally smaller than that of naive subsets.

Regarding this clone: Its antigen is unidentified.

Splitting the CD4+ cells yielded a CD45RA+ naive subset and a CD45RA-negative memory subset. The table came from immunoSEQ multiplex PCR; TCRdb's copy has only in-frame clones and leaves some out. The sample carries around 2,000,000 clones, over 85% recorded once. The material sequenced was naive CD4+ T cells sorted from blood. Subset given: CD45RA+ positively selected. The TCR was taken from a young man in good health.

The CDR3 DNA follows: TGTGCCAGCAGTTTCCCCGGGACGGGAATGAACACTGAAGCTTTCTTT. Translated: CASSFPGTGMNTEAFF. The chain recombines TRBV28 with TRBJ1-1, with D possibly being TRBD1 (5 bases). The CDR3 has 16 residues. V was pared by 3 bases and J by 0 bases, with 14 bases between. The germline CDR1 and CDR2 sequences are MDHEN and SYDVKM.